The 16 T cell receptor beta chains given below trace back to one sample, sequenced in a study of blood T cell repertoires in COVID-19. Sequencing was performed with immunoSEQ multiplex PCR; in TCRdb, only in-frame clones are kept and a portion is missing. The table has around 100,000 clones, roughly 87% seen once. Sequencing was done on a sample of peripheral blood. The receptor source for this set is a man in his thirties or forties in a cohort sampled during active COVID-19.

This clone came up a few times. The rearrangement joins TRBV7-9 to TRBJ2-7; TRBD1 matches 9 bases. The CDR3 length is 13 residues. CDR1 is SEHNR, CDR2 FQNEAQ, per germline (reference sequence). V lost 8 bases and J lost 5; bases outside the gene matches: 7. CDR3 sequence (DNA): TGTGCCAGCCGGGGACAGGGATCGAACGAGCAGTACTTC. Translating gives CASRGQGSNEQYF. Together with reference TRBV7-9 and TRBJ2-7, the CDR3 gives the full variable domain: DTGVSQNPRHKITKRGQNVTFRCDPISEHNRLYWYRQTLGQGPEFLTYFQNEAQLEKSRLLSDRFSAERPKGSFSTLEIQRTEQGDSAMYLCASRGQGSNEQYFGPGTRLTVT.

The chain combines TRBV14 with TRBJ2-2, with unresolved D. The CDR3 is 14 residues long. Germline V gives CDR1 SGHDN, CDR2 FVKESK. Trimming stripped 1 base from V and 1 base from J, with 4 bases between. The CDR3 coding sequence is TGTGCCAGCAGCCAAGTTCAGAACACCGGGGAGCTGTTTTTT. Protein: CASSQVQNTGELFF.

The gene calls are TRBV12-3 or TRBV12-4 and TRBJ1-3, with D uncertain. This CDR3 comprises 13 residues. V lost 3 bases and J lost 3, with 6 bases in between. The chain's CDR3 is CASSFLYGNTIYF. The CDR3 region has the DNA TGTGCCAGCAGTTTTTTATATGGAAACACCATATATTTT.

This clone was seen once. The chain couples TRBV9 to TRBJ2-7; TRBD1 is a possible D gene (5 bases). Germline lookup yields CDR1 SGDLS and CDR2 YYNGEE. The CDR3 totals 14 residues. Trimming left V 0 bases short and J 1 base short, with 8 bases between. The CDR3 protein is CASSVGGRSYEQYF. CDR3 coding DNA: TGTGCCAGCAGCGTAGGGGGCAGGTCCTACGAGCAGTACTTC. Based on the CDR3 plus reference TRBV9 and TRBJ2-7, the full variable domain is DSGVTQTPKHLITATGQRVTLRCSPRSGDLSVYWYQQSLDQGLQFLIQYYNGEERAKGNILERFSAQQFPDLHSELNLSSLELGDSALYFCASSVGGRSYEQYFGPGTRLTVT.

The chain links TRBV5-4 to TRBJ2-3, with a tentative D call TRBD2 (6 bases). The CDR3 length is 16 residues. V shed 1 base and J shed 0 bases, with 12 bases lying between them. Germline V gives CDR1 SGHNT, CDR2 YYREEE (reference sequence). This chain's CDR3 is CASSLWAGPSTDTQYF. The CDR3, as DNA: TGTGCCAGCAGCTTGTGGGCGGGACCAAGCACAGATACGCAGTATTTT.

The chain couples TRBV5-8 to TRBJ2-5; D is perhaps TRBD2 (7 bases). This CDR3 has 16 residues. V was shortened by 4 bases and J by 4 bases, with 20 bases between the two germline ends. The germline V gene has CDR1 SGHTS and CDR2 YDEGEE. The CDR3 DNA is TGTGCCAGCAGCCCGAGGGGCGGGGGCCCGATAGAGACCCAGTACTTC. Translation: CASSPRGGGPIETQYF.

This chain links TRBV3-1 (or the pseudogene TRBV3-2) with TRBJ2-1; perhaps TRBD2 as D (7 bases). V lost 1 base, J lost 2 bases, and 18 bases lay in between. The CDR3 loop spans 18 amino acids. The germline V gene encodes CDR1 LGHDT and CDR2 YNNKEL (reference sequence). Here the CDR3 DNA reads TGTGCCAGCAGCCAAGGTTTTGGGGGGGCCCTCACCTACAATGAGCAGTTCTTC. Protein: CASSQGFGGALTYNEQFF.

The V gene is TRBV27, the J gene TRBJ1-5; D is possibly TRBD1 (6 bases). The CDR3 is 14 residues long. Germline-derived CDR1 and CDR2 are MNHEY and SMNVEV (reference sequence). V lost 7 bases and J lost 0, with 10 bases in between. The CDR3 DNA reads TGTGCCAGCACCTCGACAGGTAGCAATCAGCCCCAGCATTTT. Amino acids: CASTSTGSNQPQHF.

This sequence joins TRBV5-6 and TRBJ2-2; 10 bases are shared with TRBD1. V was clipped by 5 bases and J by 7 bases; unmatched bases: 11. The CDR3 runs to 16 residues. Germline assignment: CDR1 SGHDT and CDR2 YYEEEE. CDR3 in amino acids: CASSPPPGQGFGELFF. The CDR3 DNA sequence: TGTGCCAGCAGTCCACCGCCGGGACAGGGGTTCGGGGAGCTGTTTTTT. The complete variable domain, with remaining parts taken from reference TRBV5-6 and TRBJ2-2, reads DAGVTQSPTHLIKTRGQQVTLRCSPKSGHDTVSWYQQALGQGPQFIFQYYEEEERQRGNFPDRFSGHQFPNYSSELNVNALLLGDSALYLCASSPPPGQGFGELFFGEGSRLTVL.

The chain carries TRBV5-6 and TRBJ2-1, with 8 bases that match TRBD1. Trimming took 0 bases from V and 5 from J; bases not matched to a gene: 4. The CDR3 is 15 amino acids. The germline gives CDR1 SGHDT, CDR2 YYEEEE. This chain's CDR3 is CASSLGTGNDNEQFF. The CDR3 bases are TGTGCCAGCAGCTTGGGGACAGGGAATGACAATGAGCAGTTCTTC.

This chain uses TRBV2 with TRBJ2-1; 8 nucleotides match TRBD1. Germline CDR1 reads SNHLY; CDR2 reads FYNNEI. V was clipped by 3 bases and J by 12 bases; unmatched bases: 4. CDR3 length: 12 residues. CDR3 in DNA: TGTGCCAGCAGTGATCAAGGGACAGGGCAGTTCTTC. It encodes CASSDQGTGQFF.

The chain employs TRBV4-2 and TRBJ1-2; D remains ambiguous. V lost 4 bases, J lost 0 bases, and 15 bases lay in between. CDR3 length: 16 amino acids. Germline values: CDR1 LGHNA, CDR2 YNFKEQ. In DNA, the CDR3 is TGTGCCAGCAGCCCAGGTCCCAATCATGCTAACTATGGCTACACCTTC. Protein sequence: CASSPGPNHANYGYTF.

The rearrangement uses TRBV7-6 and TRBJ2-3; D ambiguous. The V gene lost 1 base and the J gene lost 2 bases, with 10 bases spanning the gap. This CDR3 spans 15 amino acids. CDR1 is SGHVS, CDR2 FNYEAQ, per germline. The CDR3 loop reads CASSLVRLYTDTQYF. The CDR3 coding sequence is TGTGCCAGCAGCTTAGTGAGGCTATACACAGATACGCAGTATTTT.

The chain couples TRBV28 to TRBJ1-2, with D perhaps TRBD1 (6 bases). The germline CDR1 and CDR2 sequences are MDHEN and SYDVKM. CDR3 length: 13 amino acids. The V and J ends lost 4 bases and 4 bases respectively, with 10 bases between them. The CDR3 loop reads CASSSRDIYGYTF. CDR3 nucleotide sequence: TGTGCCAGCAGTTCTCGGGACATCTATGGCTACACCTTC.

The chain recombines TRBV5-4 with TRBJ2-1, with 7 bases identical to TRBD1. With V trimmed by 0 bases and J by 9 bases, 12 bases remained unmatched. Germline values: CDR1 SGHNT, CDR2 YYREEE (reference sequence). This CDR3 is 16 amino acids long. The CDR3 reads CASSLDPTGPRGEQFF. Here the CDR3 DNA reads TGTGCCAGCAGCTTGGACCCGACAGGGCCTAGGGGTGAGCAGTTCTTC.

J is TRBJ2-1 and V is TRBV7-9; TRBD2 matches at 14 bases. Germline CDR1 and CDR2: SEHNR and FQNEAQ (reference sequence). The trim removed 1 base at V and 15 bases at J, leaving 5 bases unmatched. This CDR3 is built from 14 residues. The CDR3 DNA is TGTGCCAGCAGCTTAGAGGGACTAGCGGGGGCCCCGTTCTTC. Protein sequence: CASSLEGLAGAPFF.